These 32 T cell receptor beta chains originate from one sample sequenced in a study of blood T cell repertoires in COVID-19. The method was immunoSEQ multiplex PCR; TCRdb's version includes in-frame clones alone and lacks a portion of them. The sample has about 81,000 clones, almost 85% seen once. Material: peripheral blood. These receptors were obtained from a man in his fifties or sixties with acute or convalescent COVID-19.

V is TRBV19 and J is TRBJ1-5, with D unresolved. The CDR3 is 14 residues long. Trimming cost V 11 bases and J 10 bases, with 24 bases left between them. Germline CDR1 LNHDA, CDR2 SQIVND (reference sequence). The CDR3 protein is CAARPRVQKGPQHF. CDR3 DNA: TGTGCCGCTCGTCCCCGGGTCCAAAAAGGTCCCCAGCATTTT.

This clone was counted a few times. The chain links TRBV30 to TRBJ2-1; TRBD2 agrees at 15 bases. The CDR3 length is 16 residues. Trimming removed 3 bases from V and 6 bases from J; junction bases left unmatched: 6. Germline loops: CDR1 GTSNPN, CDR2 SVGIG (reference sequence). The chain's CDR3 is CAWSQLGLAGGNEQFF. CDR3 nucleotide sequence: TGTGCCTGGAGCCAACTGGGACTAGCGGGGGGCAATGAGCAGTTCTTC. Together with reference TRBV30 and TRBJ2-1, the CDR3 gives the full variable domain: SQTIHQWPATLVQPVGSPLSLECTVEGTSNPNLYWYRQAAGRGLQLLFYSVGIGQISSEVPQNLSASRPQDRQFILSSKKLLLSDSGFYLCAWSQLGLAGGNEQFFGPGTRLTVL.

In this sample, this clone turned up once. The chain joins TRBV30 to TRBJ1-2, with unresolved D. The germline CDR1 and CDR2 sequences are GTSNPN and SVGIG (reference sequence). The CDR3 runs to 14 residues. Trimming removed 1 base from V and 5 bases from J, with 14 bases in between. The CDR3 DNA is TGTGCCTGGAGTGCAGATGACCCGGGTTATGGCTACACCTTC. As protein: CAWSADDPGYGYTF.

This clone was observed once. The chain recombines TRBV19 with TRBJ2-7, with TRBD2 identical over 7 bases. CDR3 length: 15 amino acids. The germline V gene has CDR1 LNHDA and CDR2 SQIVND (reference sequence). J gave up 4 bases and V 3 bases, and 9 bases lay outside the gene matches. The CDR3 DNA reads TGTGCCAGTAGTATGTACAGCCATAGCGGGTACGAGCAGTACTTC. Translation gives CASSMYSHSGYEQYF. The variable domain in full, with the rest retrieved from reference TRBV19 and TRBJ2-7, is DGGITQSPKYLFRKEGQNVTLSCEQNLNHDAMYWYRQDPGQGLRLIYYSQIVNDFQKGDIAEGYSVSREKKESFPLTVTSAQKNPTAFYLCASSMYSHSGYEQYFGPGTRLTVT.

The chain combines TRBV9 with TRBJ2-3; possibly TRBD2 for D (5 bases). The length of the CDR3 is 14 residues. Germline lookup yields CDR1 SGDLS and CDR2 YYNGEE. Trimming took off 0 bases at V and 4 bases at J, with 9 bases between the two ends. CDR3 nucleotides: TGTGCCAGCAGCGTAGCGGCTAGCCCAGATACGCAGTATTTT. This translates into CASSVAASPDTQYF.

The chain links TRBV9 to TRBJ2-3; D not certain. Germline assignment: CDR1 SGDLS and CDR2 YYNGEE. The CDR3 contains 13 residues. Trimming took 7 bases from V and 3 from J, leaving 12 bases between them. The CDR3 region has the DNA TGTGCCAGCGGCGCCCGGGTGACAGATACGCAGTATTTT. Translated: CASGARVTDTQYF.

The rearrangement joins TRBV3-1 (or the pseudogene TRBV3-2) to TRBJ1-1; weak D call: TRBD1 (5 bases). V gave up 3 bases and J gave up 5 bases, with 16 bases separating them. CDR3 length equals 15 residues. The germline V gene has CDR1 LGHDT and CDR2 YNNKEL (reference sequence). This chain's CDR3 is CASSQNPISGTEAFF. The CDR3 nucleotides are TGTGCCAGCAGCCAGAACCCGATTTCAGGGACTGAAGCTTTCTTT.

CDR3 loop: CATSSGQGTGETQYF. The CDR3 bases are TGTGCCACCAGCTCCGGACAGGGGACCGGGGAGACCCAGTACTTC. The chain has TRBV24-1 and TRBJ2-5, with 9 bases that match TRBD1. The J segment lost 5 bases and the V segment lost 7 bases, leaving 10 bases of the junction unmatched. Germline assignment: CDR1 KGHDR and CDR2 SFDVKD. This CDR3 spans 15 amino acids.

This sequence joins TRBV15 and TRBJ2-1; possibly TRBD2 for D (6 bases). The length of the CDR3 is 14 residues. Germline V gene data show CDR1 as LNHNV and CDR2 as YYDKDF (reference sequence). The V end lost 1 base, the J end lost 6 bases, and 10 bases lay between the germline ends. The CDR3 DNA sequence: TGTGCCACCAGCAGAGGACTAGGTGGCAATGAGCAGTTCTTC. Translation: CATSRGLGGNEQFF.

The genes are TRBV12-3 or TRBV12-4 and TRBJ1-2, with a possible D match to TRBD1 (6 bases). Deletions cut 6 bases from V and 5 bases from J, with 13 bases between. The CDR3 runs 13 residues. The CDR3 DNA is TGTGCCAGCAGCAGGGGAATAAGTTATGGCTACACCTTC. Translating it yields CASSRGISYGYTF.

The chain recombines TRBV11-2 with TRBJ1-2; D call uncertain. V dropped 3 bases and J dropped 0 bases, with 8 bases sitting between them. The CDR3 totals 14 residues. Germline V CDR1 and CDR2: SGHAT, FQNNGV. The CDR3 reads CASSFADTNYGYTF. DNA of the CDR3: TGTGCCAGCAGCTTCGCAGATACTAACTATGGCTACACCTTC.

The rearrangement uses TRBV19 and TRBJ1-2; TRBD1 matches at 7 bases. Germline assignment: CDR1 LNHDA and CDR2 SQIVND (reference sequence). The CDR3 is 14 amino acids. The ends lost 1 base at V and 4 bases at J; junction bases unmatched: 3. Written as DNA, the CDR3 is TGTGCCAGTAGTATAGTACAGGGGCCCTATGGCTACACCTTC. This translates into CASSIVQGPYGYTF.

As DNA, the CDR3 is TGTGCCACCAGTGCTCTAAAAGGGGGCCTGAACACCGGGGAGCTGTTTTTT. Translating it yields CATSALKGGLNTGELFF. V usage is TRBV24-1 and J usage is TRBJ2-2; 7 bases match TRBD1. This CDR3 has 17 residues. The germline CDR1 and CDR2 sequences are KGHDR and SFDVKD. With V trimmed by 5 bases and J by 1 base, 9 bases remained unmatched.

The CDR3 protein is CASSPGQGRGYTF. As DNA, the CDR3 is TGTGCCAGCAGTCCGGGACAGGGTCGTGGCTACACCTTC. The J gene is TRBJ1-2, the V gene TRBV6-6; TRBD1 matches 9 bases. The CDR3 covers 13 residues. Germline V gives CDR1 MNHNY, CDR2 SVGAGI (reference sequence). V was clipped by 5 bases and J by 7 bases; unmatched bases: 5.

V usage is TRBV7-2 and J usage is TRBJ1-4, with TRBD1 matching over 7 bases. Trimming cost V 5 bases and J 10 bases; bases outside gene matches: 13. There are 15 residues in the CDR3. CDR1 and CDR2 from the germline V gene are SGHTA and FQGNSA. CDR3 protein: CASSPQGQPKGKLFF. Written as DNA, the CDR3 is TGTGCCAGCAGCCCCCAGGGACAGCCCAAGGGAAAACTGTTTTTT.

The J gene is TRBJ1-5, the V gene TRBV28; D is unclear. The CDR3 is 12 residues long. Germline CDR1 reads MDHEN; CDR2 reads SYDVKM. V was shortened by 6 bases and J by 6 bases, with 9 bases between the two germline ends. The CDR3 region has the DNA TGTGCCAGCAGGACTGGTACTCAGCCCCAGCATTTT. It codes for CASRTGTQPQHF.

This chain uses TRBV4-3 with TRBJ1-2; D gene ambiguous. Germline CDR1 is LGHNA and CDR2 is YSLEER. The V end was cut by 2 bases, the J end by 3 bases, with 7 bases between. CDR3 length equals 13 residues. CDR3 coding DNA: TGCGCCAGCAGCCAAACCCGAGACTATGGCTACACCTTC. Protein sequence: CASSQTRDYGYTF.

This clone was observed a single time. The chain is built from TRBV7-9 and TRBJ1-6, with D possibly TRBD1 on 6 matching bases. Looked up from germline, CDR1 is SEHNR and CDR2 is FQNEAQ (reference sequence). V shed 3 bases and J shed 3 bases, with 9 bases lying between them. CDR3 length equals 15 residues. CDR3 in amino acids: CASSLTGDYNSPLHF. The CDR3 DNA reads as TGTGCCAGCAGCTTGACAGGAGACTATAATTCACCCCTCCACTTT.

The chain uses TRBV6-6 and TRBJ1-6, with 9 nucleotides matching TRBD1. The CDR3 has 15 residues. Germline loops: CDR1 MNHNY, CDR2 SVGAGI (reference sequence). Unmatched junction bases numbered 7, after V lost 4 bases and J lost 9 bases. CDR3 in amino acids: CASSSSGTGSSPLHF. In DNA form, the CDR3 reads TGTGCCAGCAGTTCCTCTGGGACAGGGAGTTCACCCCTCCACTTT.

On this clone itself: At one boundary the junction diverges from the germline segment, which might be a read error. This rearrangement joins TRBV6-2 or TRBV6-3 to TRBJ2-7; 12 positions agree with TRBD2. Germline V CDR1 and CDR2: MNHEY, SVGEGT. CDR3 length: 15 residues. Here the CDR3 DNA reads TGTGCCAGCAGTTTTTCCGGGACTAGCGGGTACGGGCAGTACTTC. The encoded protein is CASSFSGTSGYGQYF.

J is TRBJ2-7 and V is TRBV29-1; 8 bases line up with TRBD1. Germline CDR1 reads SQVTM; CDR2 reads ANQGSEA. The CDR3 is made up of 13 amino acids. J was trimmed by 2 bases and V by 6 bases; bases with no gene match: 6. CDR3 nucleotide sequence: TGCAGCGTGGGACAGGCAATAACCTACGAGCAGTACTTC. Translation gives CSVGQAITYEQYF.

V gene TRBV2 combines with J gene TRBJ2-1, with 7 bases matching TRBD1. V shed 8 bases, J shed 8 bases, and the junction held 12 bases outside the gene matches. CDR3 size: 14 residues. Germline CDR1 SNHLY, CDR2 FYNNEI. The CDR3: CASAGTERWHEQFF. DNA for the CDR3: TGTGCCAGCGCCGGGACAGAACGGTGGCATGAGCAGTTCTTC.

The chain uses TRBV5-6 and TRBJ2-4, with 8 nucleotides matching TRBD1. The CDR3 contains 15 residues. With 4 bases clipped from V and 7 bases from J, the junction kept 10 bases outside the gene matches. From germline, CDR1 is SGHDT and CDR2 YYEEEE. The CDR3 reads CASSDRGVRDNIQYF. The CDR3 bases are TGTGCCAGCAGCGACAGGGGCGTTAGGGATAACATTCAGTACTTC.

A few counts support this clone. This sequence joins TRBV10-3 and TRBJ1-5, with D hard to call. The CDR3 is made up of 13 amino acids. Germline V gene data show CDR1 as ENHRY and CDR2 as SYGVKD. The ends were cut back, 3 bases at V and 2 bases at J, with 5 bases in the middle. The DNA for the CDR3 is TGTGCCATCAGTGATAGTCGCAATCAGCCCCAGCATTTT. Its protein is CAISDSRNQPQHF.

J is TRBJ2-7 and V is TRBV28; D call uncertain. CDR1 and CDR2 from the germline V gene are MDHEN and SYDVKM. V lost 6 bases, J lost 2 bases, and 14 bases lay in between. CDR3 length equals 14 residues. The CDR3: CASRNLGGTYEQYF. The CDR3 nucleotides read TGTGCCAGCAGGAACCTTGGCGGTACCTACGAGCAGTACTTC.

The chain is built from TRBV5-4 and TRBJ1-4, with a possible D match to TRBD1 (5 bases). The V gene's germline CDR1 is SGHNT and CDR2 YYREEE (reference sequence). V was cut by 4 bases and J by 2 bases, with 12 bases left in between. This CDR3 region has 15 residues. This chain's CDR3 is CASSRNTGTNEKLFF. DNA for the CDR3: TGTGCCAGCAGCCGTAATACAGGCACTAATGAAAAACTGTTTTTT.

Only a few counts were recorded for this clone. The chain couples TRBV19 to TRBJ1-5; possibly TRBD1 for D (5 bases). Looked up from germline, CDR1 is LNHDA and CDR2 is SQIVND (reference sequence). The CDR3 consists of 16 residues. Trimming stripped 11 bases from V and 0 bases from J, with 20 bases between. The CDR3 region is CASTGGKGISNQPQHF. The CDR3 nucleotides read TGTGCCTCAACAGGCGGGAAGGGTATTAGCAATCAGCCCCAGCATTTT.

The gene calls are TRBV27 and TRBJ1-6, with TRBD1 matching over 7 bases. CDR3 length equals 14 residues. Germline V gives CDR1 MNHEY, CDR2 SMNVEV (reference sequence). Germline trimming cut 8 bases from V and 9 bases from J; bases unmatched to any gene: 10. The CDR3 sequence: CASYHLAGGSPLHF. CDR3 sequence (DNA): TGTGCCAGCTATCATCTGGCAGGGGGTTCACCCCTCCACTTT.

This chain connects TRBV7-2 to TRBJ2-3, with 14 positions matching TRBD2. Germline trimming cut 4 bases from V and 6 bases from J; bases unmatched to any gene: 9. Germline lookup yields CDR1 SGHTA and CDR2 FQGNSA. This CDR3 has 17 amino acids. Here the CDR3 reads CASSSRSGLAGADTQYF. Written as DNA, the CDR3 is TGTGCCAGCAGCTCAAGATCGGGACTAGCGGGAGCCGATACGCAGTATTTT.

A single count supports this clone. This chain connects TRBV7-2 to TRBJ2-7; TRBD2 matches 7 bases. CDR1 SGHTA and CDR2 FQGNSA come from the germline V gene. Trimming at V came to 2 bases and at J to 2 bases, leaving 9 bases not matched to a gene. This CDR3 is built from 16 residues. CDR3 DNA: TGTGCCAGCAGCTTAAACCCGCTAGCGGTAACCTACGAGCAGTACTTC. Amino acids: CASSLNPLAVTYEQYF. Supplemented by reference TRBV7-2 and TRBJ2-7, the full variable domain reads GAGVSQSPSNKVTEKGKDVELRCDPISGHTALYWYRQSLGQGLEFLIYFQGNSAPDKSGLPSDRFSAERTGGSVSTLTIQRTQQEDSAVYLCASSLNPLAVTYEQYFGPGTRLTVT.

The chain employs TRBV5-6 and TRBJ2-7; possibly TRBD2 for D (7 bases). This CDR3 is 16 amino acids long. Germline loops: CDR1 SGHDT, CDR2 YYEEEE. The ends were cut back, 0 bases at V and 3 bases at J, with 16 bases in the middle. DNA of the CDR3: TGTGCCAGCAGCTTGGCGGGGGGAAGGGGGAGCTACGAGCAGTACTTC. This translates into CASSLAGGRGSYEQYF.

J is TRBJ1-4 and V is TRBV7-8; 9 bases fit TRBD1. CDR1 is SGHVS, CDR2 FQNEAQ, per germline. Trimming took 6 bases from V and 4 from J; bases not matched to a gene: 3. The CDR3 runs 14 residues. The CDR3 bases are TGTGCCAGCAGGACGGGACAGGGTAATGAAAAACTGTTTTTT. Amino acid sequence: CASRTGQGNEKLFF.